The sequence of this T cell receptor beta chain was determined in a study of long-term antiretroviral therapy in people with HIV. Running of the v3.0 immunoSEQ assay took place at survey level. Clones were read by immunoSEQ multiplex PCR, and TCRdb kept only the in-frame ones, dropping some. The table shows 6,500 or so clones, with 80% to 90% occurring only once. V shed 0 bases and J shed 1 base, with 9 bases lying between them. The germline V gene has CDR1 LGHNA and CDR2 YSLEER. CDR3 length: 16 amino acids. Sequences were derived from unsorted PBMCs, sampled 3.7 years after starting antiretroviral therapy. This sequence joins TRBV4-3 and TRBJ2-2; D is unresolved. The receptor comes from a woman in her 50s with HIV. The CDR3 is CASSQEGWGNTGELFF. The CDR3 region has the DNA TGCGCCAGCAGCCAAGAGGGTTGGGGGAACACCGGGGAGCTGTTTTTT.